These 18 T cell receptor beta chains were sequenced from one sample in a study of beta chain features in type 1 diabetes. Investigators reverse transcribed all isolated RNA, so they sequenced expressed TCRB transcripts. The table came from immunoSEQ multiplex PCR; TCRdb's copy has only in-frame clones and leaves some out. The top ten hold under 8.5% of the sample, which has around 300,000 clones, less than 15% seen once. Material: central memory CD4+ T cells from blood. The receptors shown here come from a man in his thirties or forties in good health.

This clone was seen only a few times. In nucleotides, the CDR3 is TGTGCCAGTAGTATCCTCCCCGGACAGGGCTTGAACACTGAAGCTTTCTTT. Translating gives CASSILPGQGLNTEAFF. J is TRBJ1-1 and V is TRBV19, with 8 bases fitting TRBD1. This CDR3 region has 17 residues. Germline trimming cut 3 bases from V and 0 bases from J; bases unmatched to any gene: 9. Germline V lookup: CDR1 LNHDA, CDR2 SQIVND (reference sequence).

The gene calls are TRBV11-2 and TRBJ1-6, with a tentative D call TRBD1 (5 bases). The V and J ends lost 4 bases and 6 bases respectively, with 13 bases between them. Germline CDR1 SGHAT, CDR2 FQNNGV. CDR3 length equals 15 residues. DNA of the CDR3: TGTGCCAGCAGCTCAGCAGGGCTTCCTAATTCACCCCTCCACTTT. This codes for CASSSAGLPNSPLHF.

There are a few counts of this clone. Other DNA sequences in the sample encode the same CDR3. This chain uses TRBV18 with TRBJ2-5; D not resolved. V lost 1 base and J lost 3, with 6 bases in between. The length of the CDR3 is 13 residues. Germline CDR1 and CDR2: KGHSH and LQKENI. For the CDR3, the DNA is TGTGCCAGCTCACCACGTACGGAAGAGACCCAGTACTTC. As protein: CASSPRTEETQYF.

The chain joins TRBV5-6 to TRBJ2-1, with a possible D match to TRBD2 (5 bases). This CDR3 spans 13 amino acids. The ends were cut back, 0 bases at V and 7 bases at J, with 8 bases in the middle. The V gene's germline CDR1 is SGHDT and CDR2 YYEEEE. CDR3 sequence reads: CASSLVSGNEQFF. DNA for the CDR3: TGTGCCAGCAGCTTGGTTTCGGGGAATGAGCAGTTCTTC.

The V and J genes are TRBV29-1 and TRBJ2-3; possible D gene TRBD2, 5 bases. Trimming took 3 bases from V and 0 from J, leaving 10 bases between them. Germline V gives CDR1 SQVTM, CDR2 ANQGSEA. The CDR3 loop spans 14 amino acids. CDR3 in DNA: TGCAGCGTTGATCTACAGCGGAGCACAGATACGCAGTATTTT. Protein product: CSVDLQRSTDTQYF.

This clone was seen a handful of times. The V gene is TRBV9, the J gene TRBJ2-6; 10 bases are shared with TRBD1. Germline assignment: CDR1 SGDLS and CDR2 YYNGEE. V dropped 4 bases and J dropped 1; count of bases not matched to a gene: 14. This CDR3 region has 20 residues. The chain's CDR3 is CASSPKPGTGAKSGANVLTF. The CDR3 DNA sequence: TGTGCCAGCAGCCCAAAACCCGGGACAGGGGCTAAATCTGGGGCCAACGTCCTGACTTTC.

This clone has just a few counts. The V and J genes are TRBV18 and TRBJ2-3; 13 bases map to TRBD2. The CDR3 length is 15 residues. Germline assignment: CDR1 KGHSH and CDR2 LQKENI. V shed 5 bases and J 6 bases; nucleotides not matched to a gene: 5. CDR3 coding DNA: TGTGCCAGCTCAAGACTAGCGGGGGGCATGGATACGCAGTATTTT. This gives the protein CASSRLAGGMDTQYF.

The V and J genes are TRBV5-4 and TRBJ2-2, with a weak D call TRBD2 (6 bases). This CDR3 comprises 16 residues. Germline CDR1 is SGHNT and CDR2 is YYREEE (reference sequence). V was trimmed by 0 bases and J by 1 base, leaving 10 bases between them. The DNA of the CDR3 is TGTGCCAGCAGCTTGGCCTCCGGGGGGAACACCGGGGAGCTGTTTTTT. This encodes CASSLASGGNTGELFF.

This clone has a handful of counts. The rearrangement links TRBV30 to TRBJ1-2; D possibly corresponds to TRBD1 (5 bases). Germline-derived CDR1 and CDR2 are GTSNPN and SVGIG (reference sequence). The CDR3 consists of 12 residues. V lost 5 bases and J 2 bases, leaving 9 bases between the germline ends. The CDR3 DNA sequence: TGTGCCTGGCTAAAGGGGAACTATGGCTACACCTTC. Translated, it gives CAWLKGNYGYTF.

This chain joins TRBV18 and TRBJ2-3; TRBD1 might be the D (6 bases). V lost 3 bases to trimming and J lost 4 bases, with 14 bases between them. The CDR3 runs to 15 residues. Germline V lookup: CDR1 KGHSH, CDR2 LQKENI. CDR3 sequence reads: CASSPKSSGADTQYF. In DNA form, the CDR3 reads TGTGCCAGCTCACCTAAAAGTTCAGGGGCAGATACGCAGTATTTT.

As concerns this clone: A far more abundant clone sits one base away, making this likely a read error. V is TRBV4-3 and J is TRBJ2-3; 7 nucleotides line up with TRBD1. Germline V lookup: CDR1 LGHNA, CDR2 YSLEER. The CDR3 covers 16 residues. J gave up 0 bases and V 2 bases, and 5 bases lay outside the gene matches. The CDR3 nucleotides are TGCGCCAGCAGCCAACGACAGGGTGGGAGCACAGATACGCAGTATTTT. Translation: CASSQRQGGSTDTQYF.

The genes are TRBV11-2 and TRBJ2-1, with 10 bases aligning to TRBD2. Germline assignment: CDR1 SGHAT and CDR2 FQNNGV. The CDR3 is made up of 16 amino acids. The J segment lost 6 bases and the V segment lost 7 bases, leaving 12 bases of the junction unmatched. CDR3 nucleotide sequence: TGTGCCAGCATTCCAAGCCTAGCGGGGGTATTCAATGAGCAGTTCTTC. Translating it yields CASIPSLAGVFNEQFF.

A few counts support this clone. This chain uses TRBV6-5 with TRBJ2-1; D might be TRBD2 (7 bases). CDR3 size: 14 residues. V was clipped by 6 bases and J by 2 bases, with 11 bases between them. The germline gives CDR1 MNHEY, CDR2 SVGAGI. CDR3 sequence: CASRGGGTYNEQFF. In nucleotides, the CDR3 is TGTGCCAGCAGAGGGGGGGGCACCTACAATGAGCAGTTCTTC.

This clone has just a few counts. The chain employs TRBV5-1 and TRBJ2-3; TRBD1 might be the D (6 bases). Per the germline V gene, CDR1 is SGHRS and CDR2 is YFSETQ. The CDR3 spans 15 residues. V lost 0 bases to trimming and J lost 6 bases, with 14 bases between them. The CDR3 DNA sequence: TGCGCCAGCAGCTTGGGGAGACAGGAGTTGGATACGCAGTATTTT. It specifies CASSLGRQELDTQYF.

The CDR3 reads CASSERGLAAEQFF. CDR3 DNA: TGTGCCAGCAGCGAGAGGGGACTAGCGGCGGAGCAGTTCTTC. The rearrangement uses TRBV9 and TRBJ2-1, with TRBD2 identical over 11 bases. Unmatched junction bases numbered 6, after V lost 3 bases and J lost 10 bases. Germline values: CDR1 SGDLS, CDR2 YYNGEE. The CDR3 runs to 14 residues.

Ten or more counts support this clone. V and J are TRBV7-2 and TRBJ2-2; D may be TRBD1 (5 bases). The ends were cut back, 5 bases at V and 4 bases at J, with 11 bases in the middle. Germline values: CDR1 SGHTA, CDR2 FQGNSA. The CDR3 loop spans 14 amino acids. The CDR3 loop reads CASSATQGTGELFF. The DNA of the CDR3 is TGTGCCAGCAGCGCTACGCAGGGCACCGGGGAGCTGTTTTTT.

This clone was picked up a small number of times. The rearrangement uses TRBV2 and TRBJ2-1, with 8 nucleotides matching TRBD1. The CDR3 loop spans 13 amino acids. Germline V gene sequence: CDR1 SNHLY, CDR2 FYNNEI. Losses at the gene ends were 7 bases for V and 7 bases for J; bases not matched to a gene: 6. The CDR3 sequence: CASKQGDLNEQFF. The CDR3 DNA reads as TGTGCCAGCAAACAGGGGGATTTAAATGAGCAGTTCTTC.

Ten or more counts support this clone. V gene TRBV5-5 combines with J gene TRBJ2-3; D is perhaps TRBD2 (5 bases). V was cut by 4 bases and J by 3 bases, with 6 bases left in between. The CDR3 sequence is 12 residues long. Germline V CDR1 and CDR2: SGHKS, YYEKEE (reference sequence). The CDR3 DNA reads TGTGCCAGCAGCCCGGGAACAGATACGCAGTATTTT. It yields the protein CASSPGTDTQYF.